The present T cell receptor (beta chain) was sequenced within a study of monozygotic twins with inflammatory bowel disease (dated by TCRdb to the late 2010s). Regarding the research as a whole: A total of 28 monozygotic twin pairs were included in the full study, comprising nine German pairs (four IBD-concordant, five IBD-discordant) and 19 IBD-discordant Danish pairs. Each individual had, on average, about 151 000 unique TCRalpha sequences and 181 000 unique TCRbeta sequences available for analysis. Disease-associated traits were sought mainly through comparisons between IBD patients and their genetically identical healthy co-twins within discordant pairs. The investigation overall reported the following: Background noise and inter-individual variability may have been introduced into the repertoires by the differing immunosuppressive treatments among patients. IBD patients shared fewer clonotypes with other individuals than healthy twins did, most markedly in patients showing signs of disease activity. No single strong signal or clonotype linked to IBD turned up in the results, so the idea that one exists was not supported. Different T cell subtypes could not be distinguished in the analysis. Repertoire similarity did not differ between concordant and discordant twins, which could be due to limited statistical power. A decrease in TCRbeta repertoire diversity, as measured by inverse Simpson index, was observed in IBD patients compared with their healthy co-twins.

The library relied on 5' RACE. The input for every TCR library was 3500 ng of total RNA. For each sample, cDNA synthesis was carried out in eight separate reactions using SMARTScribe reverse transcriptase. During cDNA synthesis, unique molecular identifiers containing a 6-nucleotide sample barcode were introduced by template switching. Two nested PCRs of roughly 16 and 10 cycles amplified the TCRalpha and TCRbeta cDNA, and bead purification followed each PCR. Before amplification, the cDNA was treated with uracil DNA-glycosylase and purified using the QIAquick PCR purification kit. The second PCR was the step at which Illumina TruSeq-compatible adapters and sample-specific barcodes were added. Library quality and concentration were assessed using TapeStation and Qubit, and about 4.7 ng of each library was pooled. The pooled libraries were sequenced with 2 x 100 bp reads and custom sequencing primers on an Illumina HiSeq2500 single-index Rapid Run. Processing in the source paper ran as follows. PCR and sequencing errors were corrected by UMI-based consensus assembly using MiGEC version 1.2.6. MiXCR version 2.1.1 was used to carry out V(D)J alignment, clonotype assembly and CDR3 extraction. Normalisation of gene usage, clonotype sharing and MAIT/NKT TCR abundance was achieved by analysing the top 1000, 10 000 and 20 000 clonotypes per sample. Diversity was computed as the inverse Simpson index with the vegan R package after downsampling to 27 000 UMIs. Statistical testing used paired Mann-Whitney U tests on the discordant twin pairs and applied Benjamini-Hochberg correction for multiple testing. TCRdb reprocessed the reads, reporting each CDR3 protein sequence once and no DNA. These V and J calls derive from TCRdb rather than the authors' analysis. The table held for this sample gives about 450,000 distinct CDR3 sequences. 2% to 2.5% of the sample goes to the ten largest clones.

The CDR3 spans 14 residues, from the cysteine through the phenylalanine. There is no recorded DNA. The germline V gene specifies MDHEN as CDR1 and SYDVKM as CDR2. Of note for this clonotype: Its antigen specificity is not known.

From each donor, an approximately 2.4 ml peripheral blood sample was drawn into PAXgene tubes and stored at -80 degrees C. Without any T cell sorting, total RNA was extracted from whole blood using the PAXgene blood miRNA kit on an automated QIAcube. Peripheral blood from monozygotic twin pairs concordant or discordant for inflammatory bowel disease was subjected to deep TCRalpha and TCRbeta repertoire profiling with unique molecular barcoding. Smoking habits were recorded for all twin pairs, and each individual was classified as a current, former or never smoker. The clonotype comes from a human donor with ulcerative colitis or Crohn's disease, or a healthy co-twin of an affected twin (not recorded which). Here the chain combines TRBV28 and TRBJ2-7; TCRdb's D call of TRBD1 is untestable without DNA. Sequenced input: blood. The CDR3 has the sequence CATLTGGAGYEQYF.